The 31 T cell receptor beta chains below all came from one sample that was sequenced in a study of pediatric ulcerative colitis. Only in-frame clones appear in the TCRdb table, and some are missing; sequencing was by immunoSEQ multiplex PCR. The sample yields tens of thousands of clones, over 70% seen once. Sequencing was done on a sample of blood. These receptors originate from a boy aged 5-17 years who was a control in a study of pediatric ulcerative colitis.

The rearrangement joins TRBV6-1 to TRBJ1-3, with no clear D. The germline CDR1 and CDR2 sequences are MNHNS and SASEGT. The V and J ends lost 2 bases and 0 bases respectively, with 11 bases between them. This CDR3 spans 16 amino acids. The CDR3 DNA is TGTGCCAGCAGTGAAAAGAGTACAGTCTCTGGAAACACCATATATTTT. Its protein is CASSEKSTVSGNTIYF.

This clone was observed once. The V and J genes are TRBV30 and TRBJ2-1; D not certain. V lost 4 bases to trimming and J lost 7 bases, with 14 bases between them. In germline, CDR1 is GTSNPN, CDR2 SVGIG (reference sequence). The CDR3 is 13 amino acids. CDR3 DNA: TGTGCCTGGAACGACGGGCTAACGAATGAGCAGTTCTTC. Encoded protein: CAWNDGLTNEQFF.

The gene calls are TRBV19 and TRBJ1-2; possibly TRBD1 for D (6 bases). V lost 7 bases and J lost 7, with 13 bases in between. The CDR3 covers 12 residues. Germline CDR1 LNHDA, CDR2 SQIVND (reference sequence). CDR3 residues: CASIRGLIGYTF. CDR3 nucleotide sequence: TGTGCCAGTATACGGGGGCTAATTGGCTACACCTTC.

V gene TRBV27 combines with J gene TRBJ1-2; 7 bases are a match to TRBD1. Germline V gene data show CDR1 as MNHEY and CDR2 as SMNVEV (reference sequence). The CDR3 loop spans 15 amino acids. The V and J ends lost 4 bases and 5 bases, in that order; junction bases with no gene match: 10. The DNA of the CDR3 is TGTGCCAGCAGTTCCCTTCCGGGACAGATGTATGGCTACACCTTC. Amino acid sequence: CASSSLPGQMYGYTF.

V is TRBV10-2 and J is TRBJ2-3; TRBD1 aligns across 7 bases. Germline V gives CDR1 WSHSY, CDR2 SAAADI. The CDR3 contains 13 residues. Trimming removed 9 bases from V and 1 base from J; junction bases left unmatched: 4. The DNA of the CDR3 is TGCGCCAGTGGGCAGGGGGGCACAGATACGCAGTATTTT. As protein: CASGQGGTDTQYF.

This CDR3 reads CASSFQWIKRENNEQFF. The CDR3 DNA is TGTGCCAGCAGTTTTCAATGGATCAAGCGGGAGAACAATGAGCAGTTCTTC. J is TRBJ2-1 and V is TRBV28, with 8 positions matching TRBD2. The V and J ends lost 3 bases and 5 bases, in that order; junction bases with no gene match: 12. CDR3 size: 17 residues. Germline-derived CDR1 and CDR2 are MDHEN and SYDVKM. Full variable domain (outside the CDR3, taken from reference TRBV28 and TRBJ2-1): DVKVTQSSRYLVKRTGEKVFLECVQDMDHENMFWYRQDPGLGLRLIYFSYDVKMKEKGDIPEGYSVSREKKERFSLILESASTNQTSMYLCASSFQWIKRENNEQFFGPGTRLTVL.

Written as DNA, the CDR3 is TGTGCCAGCAGTGAATCCATTTGGAGGGACAGGGTATTAGAGACCCAGTACTTC. Translation gives CASSESIWRDRVLETQYF. This chain connects TRBV25-1 to TRBJ2-5, with 9 bases identical to TRBD1. V shed 1 base and J 4 bases; nucleotides not matched to a gene: 13. Germline V gene lookup returns CDR1 MGHDK and CDR2 SYGVNS. The CDR3 totals 18 residues.

V usage is TRBV6-4 and J usage is TRBJ2-3, with 11 bases fitting TRBD2. The CDR3 runs to 15 residues. The germline V gene has CDR1 MRHNA and CDR2 SNTAGT. V lost 5 bases, J lost 3 bases, and 4 bases stayed unmatched. In DNA, the CDR3 is TGTGCCAGCAGTTTGACTAGCGGGGCTACAGATACGCAGTATTTT. Its protein is CASSLTSGATDTQYF.

The chain uses TRBV7-7 and TRBJ2-7; 7 bases are shared with TRBD1. Germline assignment: CDR1 SSHAT and CDR2 FNYEAQ (reference sequence). Losses at the gene ends were 4 bases for V and 0 bases for J; bases not matched to a gene: 9. The CDR3 is 16 residues long. This chain's CDR3 is CASSYPGQRISYEQYF. CDR3 DNA sequence: TGTGCCAGCAGCTACCCGGGACAGAGGATCTCCTACGAGCAGTACTTC. The full variable domain, completed using reference TRBV7-7 and TRBJ2-7, is GAGVSQSPRYKVTKRGQDVTLRCDPISSHATLYWYQQALGQGPEFLTYFNYEAQPDKSGLPSDRFSAERPEGSISTLTIQRTEQRDSAMYRCASSYPGQRISYEQYFGPGTRLTVT.

The chain links TRBV27 to TRBJ2-1, with 7 bases that match TRBD1. The germline V gene has CDR1 MNHEY and CDR2 SMNVEV (reference sequence). The V gene end was trimmed by 5 bases and the J gene end by 7 bases; junction bases not matched to a gene: 11. The CDR3 is made up of 15 amino acids. The CDR3, as DNA: TGTGCCAGCAGTCCCCACCCGGGACAGATTAATGAGCAGTTCTTC. The encoded protein is CASSPHPGQINEQFF.

The J gene is TRBJ2-4, the V gene TRBV6-6; 7 bases are shared with TRBD1. Trimming took 8 bases from V and 3 from J; bases not matched to a gene: 4. The CDR3 totals 13 residues. Germline values: CDR1 MNHNY, CDR2 SVGAGI (reference sequence). The CDR3 spells CASQGDDKNIQYF. The CDR3 DNA is TGTGCCAGCCAGGGGGATGACAAAAACATTCAGTACTTC.

In this sample, this clone turned up once. The chain links TRBV28 to TRBJ2-3; D unclear. This CDR3 comprises 14 residues. V shed 2 bases and J shed 2 bases, with 8 bases lying between them. Per the germline V gene, CDR1 is MDHEN and CDR2 is SYDVKM. The CDR3 here is CASSLHSHTDTQYF. DNA of the CDR3: TGTGCCAGCAGTTTACACTCCCACACAGATACGCAGTATTTT.

The V call is TRBV19, the J call TRBJ1-1; D is uncertain. CDR1 LNHDA and CDR2 SQIVND come from the germline V gene (reference sequence). The V and J ends lost 0 bases and 1 base respectively, with 12 bases between them. CDR3 length equals 16 residues. The CDR3 loop reads CASSIDTSSGNTEAFF. CDR3 in DNA: TGTGCCAGTAGTATAGACACCTCATCAGGGAACACTGAAGCTTTCTTT.

This chain uses TRBV29-1 with TRBJ2-7, with 8 bases identical to TRBD1. Germline V CDR1 and CDR2: SQVTM, ANQGSEA. CDR3 length: 12 amino acids. V gave up 4 bases and J gave up 6 bases; unmatched junction bases: 5. DNA of the CDR3: TGCAGCGTTGTGAGCAGGGGGCTCGAGCAGTACTTC. It is translated as CSVVSRGLEQYF.

This clone has a handful of counts. This rearrangement joins TRBV27 to TRBJ1-5; D is possibly TRBD1 (6 bases). V lost 5 bases to trimming and J lost 1 base, with 9 bases between them. Germline lookup yields CDR1 MNHEY and CDR2 SMNVEV (reference sequence). The CDR3 loop spans 14 amino acids. CDR3 in DNA: TGTGCCAGCAGTCATCAGGGGAGCAATCAGCCCCAGCATTTT. It specifies CASSHQGSNQPQHF.

The chain employs TRBV7-2 and TRBJ2-5, with D unresolved. The CDR3 loop spans 13 amino acids. Germline V gene sequence: CDR1 SGHTA, CDR2 FQGNSA. Deletions cut 2 bases from V and 0 bases from J, with 4 bases between. DNA of the CDR3: TGTGCCAGCAGCTTACACAACCAAGAGACCCAGTACTTC. This codes for CASSLHNQETQYF.

The V and J genes are TRBV6-4 and TRBJ2-1; D is undetermined. Germline V gene lookup returns CDR1 MRHNA and CDR2 SNTAGT. This CDR3 is built from 17 residues. The V and J ends lost 6 bases and 5 bases respectively, with 23 bases between them. The chain's CDR3 is CASRLSRTDGNNNEQFF. CDR3 in DNA: TGTGCCAGCAGATTAAGTCGGACCGACGGAAATAACAATGAGCAGTTCTTC.

This clone was detected a few times. The chain recombines TRBV6-5 with TRBJ1-6, with D possibly matching TRBD1 (5 bases). The CDR3 contains 14 residues. The germline V and J ends were trimmed by 4 bases and 5 bases, with 9 bases remaining between them. CDR1 MNHEY and CDR2 SVGAGI come from the germline V gene. The CDR3 bases are TGTGCCAGCAGTTCGGGACGGAATAATTCACCCCTCCACTTT. Translated, it gives CASSSGRNNSPLHF.

The chain employs TRBV5-1 and TRBJ2-1; D remains unclear. CDR3 length: 15 amino acids. Trimming left V 4 bases short and J 13 bases short, with 24 bases between. CDR1 and CDR2 from the germline V gene are SGHRS and YFSETQ. CDR3 loop: CASSPKTDTMGFQFF. The CDR3, as DNA: TGCGCCAGCAGCCCGAAGACTGACACCATGGGATTCCAGTTCTTC.

The chain employs TRBV27 and TRBJ2-5; 9 bases are shared with TRBD1. Germline trimming cut 10 bases from V and 5 bases from J; bases unmatched to any gene: 14. CDR3 length: 15 residues. The V gene's germline CDR1 is MNHEY and CDR2 SMNVEV (reference sequence). In DNA, the CDR3 is TGTGCCACCAAGACGGAAACAGGGGGCTGGGAGACCCAGTACTTC. It codes for CATKTETGGWETQYF.

The chain joins TRBV27 to TRBJ2-1, with a weak D call TRBD2 (5 bases). This CDR3 has 14 amino acids. In germline, CDR1 is MNHEY, CDR2 SMNVEV (reference sequence). Trimming took off 3 bases at V and 4 bases at J, with 10 bases between the two ends. The CDR3 sequence is CASSFSGLYNEQFF. The CDR3, as DNA: TGTGCCAGCAGTTTTTCTGGACTTTACAATGAGCAGTTCTTC.

The V gene is TRBV5-6, the J gene TRBJ2-1; the D is unclear. Germline assignment: CDR1 SGHDT and CDR2 YYEEEE. Between the trimmed V and J ends, which lost 4 bases and 3 bases, there was a span of 14 bases. The CDR3 has 15 amino acids. The CDR3: CASSALMGNYNEQFF. CDR3 nucleotides: TGTGCCAGCAGCGCATTGATGGGGAACTACAATGAGCAGTTCTTC.

The rearrangement links TRBV5-1 to TRBJ1-6, with a weak D call TRBD1 (5 bases). The CDR3 has 18 residues. Germline values: CDR1 SGHRS, CDR2 YFSETQ. Trimming took 0 bases from V and 5 from J, leaving 18 bases between them. The CDR3, as DNA: TGCGCCAGCAGCTTGGCCCCGACCTCGACAGCGGATAATTCACCCCTCCACTTT. It codes for CASSLAPTSTADNSPLHF.

This clone was counted a few times. V is TRBV2 and J is TRBJ2-7, with 7 bases fitting TRBD1. V shed 6 bases and J 0 bases; nucleotides not matched to a gene: 5. CDR3 length equals 14 residues. CDR1 and CDR2 (germline): SNHLY, FYNNEI. This CDR3 is CASSRPGGSYEQYF. The CDR3 coding sequence is TGTGCCAGCAGCAGGCCAGGGGGCTCCTACGAGCAGTACTTC.

The gene calls are TRBV5-1 and TRBJ2-1; unclear D gene. V was trimmed by 1 base and J by 8 bases, leaving 10 bases between them. The CDR3 runs 13 residues. The V gene's germline CDR1 is SGHRS and CDR2 YFSETQ. In DNA, the CDR3 is TGCGCCAGCAGCTTGAGCTTTCGGGATGAGCAGTTCTTC. It encodes CASSLSFRDEQFF.

This chain's CDR3 is CASSPRAGRHEKLFF. CDR3 coding DNA: TGTGCCAGCTCACCCAGGGCGGGGCGCCATGAAAAACTGTTTTTT. The chain combines TRBV18 with TRBJ1-4, with TRBD1 as a possible D gene (5 bases). Germline values: CDR1 KGHSH, CDR2 LQKENI. Trimming took off 3 bases at V and 6 bases at J, with 14 bases between the two ends. The CDR3 consists of 15 residues.

This chain uses TRBV20-1 with TRBJ2-1, with D unclear. The CDR3 is 11 residues long. The V and J ends lost 2 bases and 5 bases respectively, with 4 bases between them. Germline V lookup: CDR1 DFQATT, CDR2 SNEGSKA (reference sequence). DNA of the CDR3: TGCAGTGCTAGAATGGACAATGAGCAGTTCTTC. As protein: CSARMDNEQFF.

The rearrangement links TRBV6-5 to TRBJ1-1; D is perhaps TRBD1 (6 bases). Looked up from germline, CDR1 is MNHEY and CDR2 is SVGAGI. This CDR3 has 16 residues. V lost 0 bases and J lost 4, with 15 bases in between. The CDR3 region is CASSYSFGGAFTEAFF. The CDR3 DNA follows: TGTGCCAGCAGTTACTCGTTTGGGGGCGCATTCACTGAAGCTTTCTTT.

This chain uses TRBV6-5 with TRBJ1-2; TRBD1 matches 10 bases. Per germline, CDR1 MNHEY and CDR2 SVGAGI. V was pared by 2 bases and J by 8 bases, with 5 bases of the junction left unmatched. This CDR3 comprises 14 residues. The DNA for the CDR3 is TGTGCCAGCAGTTACGGGACAGGGGTACGCGGCTACACCTTC. It specifies CASSYGTGVRGYTF.

The rearrangement joins TRBV28 to TRBJ2-3; 7 nucleotides align to TRBD2. The V gene's germline CDR1 is MDHEN and CDR2 SYDVKM. V was clipped by 6 bases and J by 0 bases; unmatched bases: 9. This CDR3 is built from 16 residues. CDR3 sequence reads: CASRGWRETSTDTQYF. In DNA, the CDR3 is TGTGCCAGCAGGGGGTGGCGGGAGACTAGCACAGATACGCAGTATTTT.

The chain has TRBV10-1 and TRBJ2-7; 10 positions agree with TRBD2. The CDR3 contains 15 residues. The trim removed 0 bases at V and 6 bases at J, leaving 5 bases unmatched. Germline-derived CDR1 and CDR2 are WNHNN and SYGVQD (reference sequence). As DNA, the CDR3 is TGCGCCAGCAGTGAGTCAAGCGGGGGGGCAGGCGAGCAGTACTTC. This sequence encodes CASSESSGGAGEQYF.